The rows below give T cell receptor beta chains drawn from one sample of a study of shared clonotypes between healthy human individuals. Assay used: immunoSEQ multiplex PCR; TCRdb lists only in-frame clones, some missing. Altogether more than 900,000 clones are present, about 80% being singletons, with the ten largest covering under 0.8%. The sequenced sample consisted of memory CD4+ T cells from PBMCs. These TCRs come from a man aged 18 to 29 in good health. Some clones in this sample may be carry-over from other donors' samples. Each CDR3 is given with its conserved first and last residue. D genes are given only for firm matches. Clone size is given for some rows only: seen once, a few or many times, or a class if the clone is expanded.

TRBJ1-1 many TRBD1 TRBV13 CASSAIGQDTEAFF TGTGCCAGCAGCGCCATAGGACAGGACACTGAAGCTTTCTTT
TRBJ2-1 NA TRBD2 TRBV27 CASVAGVGYNEQFF TGTGCCTCTGTAGCGGGAGTCGGCTACAATGAGCAGTTCTTC
TRBJ1-1 few NA TRBV28 CASALTHTEAFF TGTGCCAGCGCCCTTACCCACACTGAAGCTTTCTTT
TRBJ2-5 NA NA TRBV7-8 CASSRTEGEETQYF TGTGCCAGCAGCCGGACCGAGGGAGAAGAGACCCAGTACTTC
TRBJ2-7 NA TRBD1 TRBV5-1 CASSLGLSGTGGRIYEQYF TGCGCCAGCAGCTTGGGACTTTCCGGGACAGGGGGGCGAATCTACGAGCAGTACTTC
TRBJ1-2 NA NA TRBV6-4 CASKPRHPIPNYGYTF TGTGCCAGCAAGCCGAGACACCCAATCCCTAACTATGGCTACACCTTC
TRBJ2-1 NA TRBD2 TRBV30 CAWTQWGGLAGSEQFF TGTGCCTGGACCCAATGGGGGGGACTAGCTGGTTCTGAGCAGTTCTTC
TRBJ1-3 NA NA TRBV6-5 CASSPQSIGNTIYF TGTGCCAGCAGTCCTCAGTCTATTGGAAACACCATATATTTT
TRBJ2-3 NA NA TRBV7-2 CASSWAGMVPTDTQYF TGTGCCAGCAGCTGGGCGGGCATGGTACCAACAGATACGCAGTATTTT
TRBJ2-3 once NA TRBV18 CASSPRGTNGEIPQYF TGTGCCAGCTCACCCCGGGGAACAAACGGGGAGATACCGCAGTATTTT
TRBJ1-1 NA NA TRBV18 CASSQVRNTEAFF TGTGCCAGCTCACAGGTACGGAACACTGAAGCTTTCTTT
TRBJ1-1 NA NA TRBV6-1 CASSAKMNTEAFF TGTGCCAGCAGTGCTAAAATGAACACTGAAGCTTTCTTT
TRBJ2-6 once NA TRBV10-2 CASSEHLRTKWDSGANVLTF TGCGCCAGCAGTGAACACCTGAGGACAAAATGGGATTCTGGGGCCAACGTCCTGACTTTC
TRBJ2-2 NA TRBD2 TRBV9 CASSLTSGRVTGELFF TGTGCCAGCAGCCTCACTAGCGGGAGGGTCACCGGGGAGCTGTTTTTT
TRBJ2-2 once NA TRBV6-4 CASSVSQGTGELFF TGTGCCAGCAGTGTCAGCCAGGGAACCGGGGAGCTGTTTTTT
TRBJ2-1 NA NA TRBV28 CASCTTEMAYNEQFF TGTGCCAGCTGCACAACGGAGATGGCGTACAATGAGCAGTTCTTC
TRBJ2-5 once NA TRBV12-5 CASGLGGPGQETQYF TGTGCTAGTGGTTTGGGTGGGCCAGGCCAAGAGACCCAGTACTTC
TRBJ1-6 NA NA TRBV2 CASSEGAGRPLHF TGTGCCAGCAGTGAAGGGGCGGGGAGGCCCCTCCACTTT
TRBJ1-2 NA TRBD1 TRBV5-8 CASSPITGVDYGYTF TGTGCCAGCAGCCCAATAACAGGGGTCGACTATGGCTACACCTTC
TRBJ2-5 NA TRBD1 TRBV4-2 CASSQESGQGASQETQYF TGTGCCAGCAGCCAAGAGTCGGGACAGGGGGCCAGCCAAGAGACCCAGTACTTC
TRBJ1-1 NA TRBD1 TRBV5-1 CASSSLWTGLNTEAFF TGCGCCAGCAGCTCCCTATGGACAGGCTTAAACACTGAAGCTTTCTTT
TRBJ2-4 NA NA TRBV5-4 CASSPGGSAKNIQYF TGTGCCAGCAGCCCTGGAGGTTCAGCCAAAAACATTCAGTACTTC
TRBJ1-5 NA NA TRBV5-1 CASRLDTSNQPQHF TGCGCCAGCAGGCTAGACACTAGCAATCAGCCCCAGCATTTT
TRBJ2-7 NA NA TRBV7-2 CASSLHRSYEQYF TGTGCCAGCAGCTTACACAGATCCTACGAGCAGTACTTC
TRBJ2-5 NA NA TRBV7-2 CASSRNRGGDQETQYF TGTGCCAGCAGCCGAAACAGGGGCGGGGATCAAGAGACCCAGTACTTC
TRBJ1-1 NA TRBD1 TRBV5-1 CASSSARQGVSTEAFF TGCGCCAGCAGCTCGGCCAGACAGGGGGTCAGCACTGAAGCTTTCTTT
TRBJ2-1 NA NA TRBV29-1 CSVGSSGNEQFF TGCAGCGTTGGGAGTAGCGGAAATGAGCAGTTCTTC
TRBJ2-7 NA TRBD2 TRBV28 CASSRRGRSYEQYF TGTGCCAGCAGTCGGCGCGGGAGGTCCTACGAGCAGTACTTC
TRBJ1-1 NA NA TRBV6-5 CASSRTVNTEAFF TGTGCCAGCAGTAGGACAGTAAACACTGAAGCTTTCTTT
TRBJ1-4 few NA TRBV25-1 CASSEQDNEKLFF TGTGCCAGCAGTGAACAGGATAATGAAAAACTGTTTTTT
TRBJ1-2 once NA TRBV28 CASSMMGPAYGYTF TGTGCCAGCAGCATGATGGGACCTGCCTATGGCTACACCTTC
TRBJ2-3 NA TRBD2 TRBV27 CASSLLGGSEIGSTDTQYF TGTGCCAGCAGTTTATTGGGCGGGAGTGAAATAGGTAGCACAGATACGCAGTATTTT
TRBJ2-7 NA TRBD2 TRBV29-1 CSVGSGTTYEQYF TGCAGCGTTGGGTCAGGGACTACCTACGAGCAGTACTTC
TRBJ1-4 NA NA TRBV14 CASSQSRGALNEKLFF TGTGCCAGCAGCCAATCGCGGGGCGCCCTCAATGAAAAACTGTTTTTT
TRBJ1-1 NA TRBD1 TRBV2 CASSQQGGNTEAFF TGTGCCAGCAGTCAACAGGGGGGGAACACTGAAGCTTTCTTT
TRBJ1-2 few TRBD1 TRBV29-1 CSVEGTGANGYTF TGCAGCGTTGAGGGCACAGGGGCGAATGGCTACACCTTC
TRBJ2-4 once NA TRBV5-1 CASSFDRGKNIQYF TGCGCCAGCAGCTTTGACCGGGGCAAAAACATTCAGTACTTC
TRBJ1-2 once TRBD1 TRBV6-4 CASKPGGGYGYTF TGTGCCAGCAAACCAGGGGGCGGCTATGGCTACACCTTC
TRBJ1-2 NA NA TRBV7-2 CASSLMHYGYTF TGTGCCAGCAGCTTAATGCACTATGGCTACACCTTC
TRBJ2-3 NA NA TRBV5-1 CASSLGTVTDTQYF TGCGCCAGCAGCTTAGGGACTGTCACAGATACGCAGTATTTT
TRBJ2-7 NA TRBD2 TRBV28 CASSLLGGRGYEQYF TGTGCCAGCAGCCTATTAGGCGGGAGGGGGTACGAGCAGTACTTC
TRBJ1-1 NA NA TRBV9 CASSVGPRLNTEAFF TGTGCCAGCAGCGTAGGTCCCAGACTGAACACTGAAGCTTTCTTT
TRBJ1-2 NA TRBD1 TRBV7-3 CASSQNAPGQGGGYTF TGTGCCAGCAGTCAAAATGCCCCGGGACAGGGAGGTGGCTACACCTTC
TRBJ1-3 NA NA TRBV28 CASSPPVGSGNTIYF TGTGCCAGCAGCCCCCCGGTGGGCTCTGGAAACACCATATATTTT
TRBJ2-3 NA NA TRBV5-1 CASRFSGLSTDTQYF TGCGCCAGCAGGTTTAGCGGTCTTAGCACAGATACGCAGTATTTT
TRBJ1-3 NA NA TRBV9 CASSVAATSGNTIYF TGTGCCAGCAGCGTAGCAGCTACTTCTGGAAACACCATATATTTT
TRBJ1-3 NA NA TRBV9 CASSKAGNLDSGNTIYF TGTGCCAGCAGCAAAGCGGGGAATTTAGACTCTGGAAACACCATATATTTT